The rows below give T cell receptor beta chains drawn from one sample of a study of blood T cell repertoires in COVID-19. Assay: immunoSEQ multiplex PCR; the TCRdb copy retains only in-frame clones and omits some. This sample has 35,000 to 45,000 clones, with roughly 80% found just once. Sequencing was performed on peripheral blood. The receptors originated from a woman aged 70 to 79 with acute or convalescent COVID-19. Both conserved end residues are part of each CDR3. Fields, in order: J gene, V gene, CDR3 length, D gene, clone size, CDR3 DNA, CDR3 protein. D genes are given only for firm matches. Clone size is stated in some rows and not others, as once, few, many or a class when expanded.

j_gene: TRBJ1-5
v_gene: TRBV10-2
len: 15
d_gene: -
abundance: -
CDR3nt: TGCGCCAGCAGTGGAAGGCCGGGAAGCAATCAGCCCCAGCATTTT
CDR3aa: CASSGRPGSNQPQHF

j_gene: TRBJ2-5
v_gene: TRBV6-5
len: 16
d_gene: TRBD2
abundance: -
CDR3nt: TGTGCCAGCAGTTTTCATTTTACTAGCGGACAAGAGACCCAGTACTTC
CDR3aa: CASSFHFTSGQETQYF

j_gene: TRBJ2-7
v_gene: TRBV28
len: 13
d_gene: -
abundance: once
CDR3nt: TGTGCCAGCAGTACCCCGACAGACTACGAGCAGTACTTC
CDR3aa: CASSTPTDYEQYF

j_gene: TRBJ1-5
v_gene: TRBV27
len: 14
d_gene: TRBD1
abundance: few
CDR3nt: TGTGCCAGCAGTTTAGACAGGGGAAATCAGCCCCAGCATTTT
CDR3aa: CASSLDRGNQPQHF

j_gene: TRBJ2-5
v_gene: TRBV5-1
len: 15
d_gene: -
abundance: -
CDR3nt: TGCGCCAGCACCCGGAGCCAGGGAGGCCCAGAGACCCAGTACTTC
CDR3aa: CASTRSQGGPETQYF

j_gene: TRBJ1-5
v_gene: TRBV28
len: 13
d_gene: -
abundance: -
CDR3nt: TGTGCCAGCAGCTCCGGGATGAATCAGCCCCAGCATTTT
CDR3aa: CASSSGMNQPQHF

j_gene: TRBJ1-1
v_gene: TRBV2
len: 14
d_gene: -
abundance: -
CDR3nt: TGTGCCAGCAGTGAAGGGACAGCCAGCCCTGAAGCTTTCTTT
CDR3aa: CASSEGTASPEAFF

j_gene: TRBJ1-5
v_gene: TRBV7-8
len: 16
d_gene: TRBD1
abundance: -
CDR3nt: TGTGCCAGCAGCTTACCCCCAGACAGGGGGGTTCAGCCCCAGCATTTT
CDR3aa: CASSLPPDRGVQPQHF

j_gene: TRBJ2-5
v_gene: TRBV7-9
len: 15
d_gene: TRBD1
abundance: -
CDR3nt: TGTGCCAGCAGCTCCTGGACAGGGGGCGGAGAGACCCAGTACTTC
CDR3aa: CASSSWTGGGETQYF

j_gene: TRBJ2-2
v_gene: TRBV28
len: 11
d_gene: -
abundance: -
CDR3nt: TGTGCCAGCAGTTTAAGACAGGAGTTGTTTTTT
CDR3aa: CASSLRQELFF

j_gene: TRBJ1-6
v_gene: TRBV10-1
len: 19
d_gene: -
abundance: -
CDR3nt: TGCGCCAGCAGTGAGTACCCGGGAGTTAATAGCTCCTATAATTCACCCCTCCACTTT
CDR3aa: CASSEYPGVNSSYNSPLHF

j_gene: TRBJ2-5
v_gene: TRBV7-9
len: 12
d_gene: -
abundance: -
CDR3nt: TGTGCCAGCAGCCGAAGGAGGGAGACCCAGTACTTC
CDR3aa: CASSRRRETQYF

j_gene: TRBJ1-2
v_gene: TRBV24-1
len: 16
d_gene: TRBD1
abundance: few
CDR3nt: TGTGCCACCAGTGATCATACAGGGGGCGGTGCCTATGGCTACACCTTC
CDR3aa: CATSDHTGGGAYGYTF

j_gene: TRBJ1-1
v_gene: TRBV10-3
len: 15
d_gene: TRBD1
abundance: few
CDR3nt: TGTGCCATCAGGAAGTCCGGGACAGCGAACACTGAAGCTTTCTTT
CDR3aa: CAIRKSGTANTEAFF

j_gene: TRBJ2-2
v_gene: TRBV19
len: 14
d_gene: -
abundance: -
CDR3nt: TGTGCCAGTAGTATTAGCCGGAACACCGGGGAGCTGTTTTTT
CDR3aa: CASSISRNTGELFF

j_gene: TRBJ1-4
v_gene: TRBV5-4
len: 14
d_gene: -
abundance: -
CDR3nt: TGTGCCAGCAGCCTCGACAGTTATAATGAAAAACTGTTTTTT
CDR3aa: CASSLDSYNEKLFF

j_gene: TRBJ2-6
v_gene: TRBV10-3
len: 18
d_gene: -
abundance: -
CDR3nt: TGTGCCATCAGTGAGTCTCCGGGGGTTAGCTCTGGGGCCAACGTCCTGACTTTC
CDR3aa: CAISESPGVSSGANVLTF

j_gene: TRBJ2-1
v_gene: TRBV5-1
len: 15
d_gene: TRBD1
abundance: -
CDR3nt: TGCGCCAGCAGCCCGACAGGGAATCCCTACAATGAGCAGTTCTTC
CDR3aa: CASSPTGNPYNEQFF

j_gene: TRBJ2-2
v_gene: TRBV7-2
len: 16
d_gene: -
abundance: -
CDR3nt: TGTGCCAGCACCTACCCGGTCGCGCTTGTCACCGGGGAGCTGTTTTTT
CDR3aa: CASTYPVALVTGELFF

j_gene: TRBJ2-1
v_gene: TRBV29-1
len: 12
d_gene: TRBD1
abundance: -
CDR3nt: TGCAGCGTCACCGGGACAGGGGTAGAGCAGTTCTTC
CDR3aa: CSVTGTGVEQFF

j_gene: TRBJ2-1
v_gene: TRBV30
len: 12
d_gene: TRBD1
abundance: -
CDR3nt: TGTGCCCGGGACAGAACCTACAATGAGCAGTTCTTC
CDR3aa: CARDRTYNEQFF

j_gene: TRBJ2-1
v_gene: TRBV3-1/TRBV3-2
len: 15
d_gene: TRBD2
abundance: -
CDR3nt: TGTGCCAGCAGCACCCCTAGCGGGAGGTACAATGAGCAGTTCTTC
CDR3aa: CASSTPSGRYNEQFF

j_gene: TRBJ2-5
v_gene: TRBV5-1
len: 14
d_gene: -
abundance: -
CDR3nt: TGCGCCAGCAGCTTACCCGCGCAGCGGGAGACCCAGTACTTC
CDR3aa: CASSLPAQRETQYF